This is a list of T cell receptor beta chains from one sample in a study of blood T cell repertoires in COVID-19. Clones were read by immunoSEQ multiplex PCR, and TCRdb kept only the in-frame ones, dropping some. This table has about 130,000 clones, roughly four fifths appearing once. Sample: peripheral blood. Receptors were obtained from a human donor in a cohort sampled during active COVID-19. Both conserved end residues are part of each CDR3. The D gene is left open where the match is weak. Only some rows state a clone size, as once, few, many or a class for expanded clones.

J gene	D gene	V gene	clone size	CDR3 protein	CDR3 DNA
TRBJ1-5	NA	TRBV30	NA	CAWSGQHSNQPQHF	TGTGCCTGGAGTGGACAGCATAGCAATCAGCCCCAGCATTTT
TRBJ2-2	NA	TRBV29-1	NA	CSAYTGELFF	TGCAGCGCCTACACCGGGGAGCTGTTTTTT
TRBJ1-5	NA	TRBV10-3	NA	CAISATGGGTPYNQPQHF	TGTGCCATCAGTGCTACCGGGGGGGGAACACCTTACAATCAGCCCCAGCATTTT
TRBJ1-3	TRBD1	TRBV2	NA	CASSWTGTFSGNTIYF	TGTGCCAGCAGCTGGACAGGGACCTTCTCTGGAAACACCATATATTTT
TRBJ1-5	TRBD1	TRBV15	NA	CATSRDLTGVQPQHF	TGTGCCACCAGCAGAGATCTTACAGGGGTGCAGCCCCAGCATTTT
TRBJ2-7	TRBD1	TRBV7-9	NA	CASSHRDSYYEQYF	TGTGCCAGCAGCCACCGGGACAGCTACTACGAGCAGTACTTC
TRBJ2-1	NA	TRBV11-3	NA	CASSLMYTGTYNEQFF	TGTGCCAGCAGCTTAATGTATACAGGGACCTACAATGAGCAGTTCTTC
TRBJ1-1	TRBD1	TRBV11-2	NA	CASSAPSGQPNTEAFF	TGTGCCAGCAGCGCGCCCTCGGGACAGCCGAACACTGAAGCTTTCTTT
TRBJ1-2	NA	TRBV7-9	NA	CASSGRNYGYTF	TGTGCCAGCAGCGGTCGGAACTATGGCTACACCTTC
TRBJ2-7	NA	TRBV5-8	NA	CASSFQGLGEQYF	TGTGCCAGCAGCTTCCAGGGATTAGGCGAGCAGTACTTC
TRBJ1-3	NA	TRBV11-2	few	CASSLSPGPGNTIYF	TGTGCCAGCAGCTTAAGCCCAGGGCCTGGAAACACCATATATTTT
TRBJ2-7	TRBD1	TRBV30	NA	CARSHGTGNEQYF	TGTGCCCGGTCCCATGGGACAGGGAACGAGCAGTACTTC
TRBJ2-3	TRBD2	TRBV27	NA	CASTSGASGATDTQYF	TGTGCCAGCACGTCAGGCGCTAGCGGGGCCACAGATACGCAGTATTTT
TRBJ1-5	NA	TRBV19	few	CASSTLHSAQHF	TGTGCCAGTAGTACCTTACACAGTGCCCAGCATTTT
TRBJ1-2	NA	TRBV27	NA	CASHPTGKAYGYTF	TGTGCCAGCCACCCGACAGGAAAGGCCTATGGCTACACCTTC
TRBJ2-3	NA	TRBV6-4	NA	CASSLQSKDTQYF	TGTGCCAGCAGCCTTCAATCTAAGGATACGCAGTATTTT
TRBJ1-1	TRBD1	TRBV28	NA	CASHLEGTVEAFF	TGTGCCAGCCATCTTGAGGGGACAGTTGAAGCTTTCTTT
TRBJ1-2	TRBD1	TRBV28	NA	CASRLRRDRDYGYTF	TGTGCCAGCCGACTGCGGAGGGACAGGGACTATGGCTACACCTTC
TRBJ2-5	TRBD1	TRBV27	NA	CASSLKWDRQETQYF	TGTGCCAGCAGTTTGAAGTGGGACAGACAAGAGACCCAGTACTTC
TRBJ2-3	TRBD1	TRBV2	once	CASKTGDRGIDTQYF	TGTGCCAGCAAGACGGGGGACAGGGGGATAGATACGCAGTATTTT
TRBJ2-1	NA	TRBV3-1/TRBV3-2	NA	CASSQDSGTQNNEQFF	TGTGCCAGCAGCCAAGATTCGGGGACTCAGAACAATGAGCAGTTCTTC
TRBJ2-7	TRBD2	TRBV30	NA	CAWNMGISGGTYEQYF	TGTGCCTGGAATATGGGGATTAGCGGGGGCACCTACGAGCAGTACTTC
TRBJ2-1	TRBD2	TRBV4-2	few	CASSLEGAGAYNEQFF	TGTGCCAGCAGCCTGGAGGGAGCGGGGGCGTACAATGAGCAGTTCTTC
TRBJ1-2	NA	TRBV30	once	CAWIPGGVGVPNYGYTF	TGTGCCTGGATCCCCGGTGGTGTCGGGGTCCCTAACTATGGCTACACCTTC
TRBJ2-5	NA	TRBV19	NA	CASSPPGRGIETQYF	TGTGCCAGTAGTCCCCCAGGCCGGGGAATAGAGACCCAGTACTTC
TRBJ2-2	NA	TRBV6-6	NA	CASLPGHPSPGELFF	TGTGCCAGTTTACCGGGACACCCAAGTCCCGGGGAGCTGTTTTTT
TRBJ1-1	NA	TRBV10-3	NA	CAISEEAGRTEAFF	TGTGCCATCAGTGAAGAGGCAGGGCGGACTGAAGCTTTCTTT
TRBJ2-2	NA	TRBV7-2	NA	CASRATGNTGELFF	TGTGCCAGCAGGGCGACAGGGAACACCGGGGAGCTGTTTTTT
TRBJ2-7	NA	TRBV14	NA	CASSQDWGVYEQYF	TGTGCCAGCAGCCAAGATTGGGGGGTTTACGAGCAGTACTTC
TRBJ2-7	TRBD2	TRBV4-1	NA	CASSPGGVPYEQYF	TGCGCCAGCAGCCCCGGGGGGGTGCCTTACGAGCAGTACTTC
TRBJ1-1	NA	TRBV27	few	CASSVLQGNTEAFF	TGTGCCAGCAGTGTATTACAGGGTAACACTGAAGCTTTCTTT
TRBJ1-1	NA	TRBV27	NA	CASTTPGGTEAFF	TGTGCCAGCACAACCCCAGGTGGCACTGAAGCTTTCTTT
TRBJ2-1	TRBD2	TRBV4-1	NA	CASSPEGTLARNEQFF	TGCGCCAGCAGCCCTGAGGGTACACTAGCGAGGAATGAGCAGTTCTTC
TRBJ2-3	TRBD2	TRBV10-1	NA	CASSGSGGSADTQYF	TGCGCCAGCAGTGGATCGGGGGGGAGCGCAGATACGCAGTATTTT
TRBJ1-1	NA	TRBV7-8	few	CASTPGNTEAFF	TGTGCCAGCACCCCCGGGAACACTGAAGCTTTCTTT
TRBJ2-7	NA	TRBV5-6	NA	CASSPAGRAEWYEQYF	TGTGCCAGCAGCCCCGCCGGCAGGGCGGAGTGGTACGAGCAGTACTTC
TRBJ2-3	TRBD1	TRBV6-4	few	CASSETGGGTDTQYF	TGTGCCAGCAGTGAAACAGGGGGAGGCACAGATACGCAGTATTTT
TRBJ1-2	NA	TRBV5-1	NA	CASSLSVGGGYTF	TGCGCCAGCAGCTTGTCGGTCGGGGGTGGCTACACCTTC
TRBJ2-3	TRBD2	TRBV29-1	NA	CSGGSGGPEYF	TGCAGCGGGGGTAGCGGGGGCCCCGAGTATTTT
TRBJ2-7	TRBD1	TRBV5-5	NA	CASSSSTGWAYEQYF	TGTGCCAGCAGCTCGTCGACAGGGTGGGCCTACGAGCAGTACTTC
TRBJ1-3	NA	TRBV5-6	NA	CASSSGGRAGNTIYF	TGTGCCAGCAGCAGTGGCGGCAGGGCTGGAAACACCATATATTTT
TRBJ2-1	TRBD2	TRBV29-1	NA	CSVDEIAGGPYNEQFF	TGCAGCGTTGATGAAATCGCGGGGGGACCCTACAATGAGCAGTTCTTC
TRBJ2-7	TRBD1	TRBV28	NA	CASSWDSSYEQYF	TGTGCCAGCAGTTGGGACAGTTCCTACGAGCAGTACTTC
TRBJ2-7	TRBD1	TRBV29-1	NA	CSVITRDSREQYF	TGCAGCGTTATCACCCGGGACAGTCGGGAGCAGTACTTC
TRBJ1-1	NA	TRBV28	few	CASTLLTGTEAFF	TGTGCCAGCACCCTACTGACAGGCACTGAAGCTTTCTTT
TRBJ1-1	NA	TRBV9	NA	CASSLSPTGNTEAFF	TGTGCCAGCAGCTTATCCCCGACAGGGAACACTGAAGCTTTCTTT
TRBJ1-2	TRBD1	TRBV2	NA	CASSRGGTANYGYTF	TGTGCCAGCAGCCGGGGGGGGACAGCTAACTATGGCTACACCTTC
TRBJ2-2	TRBD2	TRBV6-5	NA	CASSLTSGGIGELFF	TGTGCCAGCAGCCTGACTAGCGGGGGGATCGGGGAGCTGTTTTTT
TRBJ1-5	NA	TRBV23-1	once	CASSQAEYSNQPQHF	TGCGCCAGCAGTCAAGCGGAATATAGCAATCAGCCCCAGCATTTT
TRBJ2-2	TRBD1	TRBV3-1/TRBV3-2	NA	CASSPGTGLYTGELFF	TGTGCCAGCAGCCCTGGGACAGGGTTGTACACCGGGGAGCTGTTTTTT
TRBJ1-4	TRBD1	TRBV18	once	CASSPDREKLFF	TGTGCCAGCTCTCCGGACAGGGAAAAACTGTTTTTT
TRBJ1-6	NA	TRBV6-6	NA	CASSSTGSSSPLHF	TGTGCCAGCAGTTCCACAGGGAGCTCATCACCCCTCCACTTT
TRBJ1-1	TRBD1	TRBV5-5	NA	CASSLAQGVTEAFF	TGTGCCAGCAGCTTGGCTCAGGGGGTGACTGAAGCTTTCTTT
TRBJ2-5	NA	TRBV19	NA	CASSGGRGTRETQYF	TGTGCCAGTAGTGGCGGGCGAGGAACCCGGGAGACCCAGTACTTC
TRBJ2-3	TRBD2	TRBV3-1/TRBV3-2	NA	CASSPQPGLAEDTQYF	TGTGCCAGCAGCCCGCAACCGGGACTAGCTGAAGATACGCAGTATTTT
TRBJ1-2	NA	TRBV28	NA	CASSLGAGGYTF	TGTGCCAGCAGTTTGGGGGCGGGTGGCTACACCTTC
TRBJ1-3	NA	TRBV5-1	NA	CASSWLSGNTIYF	TGCGCCAGCAGCTGGCTCTCTGGAAACACCATATATTTT
TRBJ1-2	TRBD1	TRBV3-1/TRBV3-2	NA	CASSQVSKSGQGHRYGYTF	TGTGCCAGCAGCCAAGTGTCCAAGTCGGGACAGGGTCATCGGTATGGCTACACCTTC